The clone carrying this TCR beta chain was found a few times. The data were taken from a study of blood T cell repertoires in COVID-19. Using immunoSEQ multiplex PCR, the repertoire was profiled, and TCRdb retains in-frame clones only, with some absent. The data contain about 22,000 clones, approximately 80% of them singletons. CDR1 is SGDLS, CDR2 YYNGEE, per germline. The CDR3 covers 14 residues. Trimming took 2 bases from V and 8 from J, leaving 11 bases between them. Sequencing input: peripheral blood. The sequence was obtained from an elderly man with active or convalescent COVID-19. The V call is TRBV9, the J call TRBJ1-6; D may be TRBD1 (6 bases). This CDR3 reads CASSVGAVDSPLHF. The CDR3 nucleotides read TGTGCCAGCAGCGTGGGGGCAGTGGATTCACCCCTCCACTTT.